This T cell receptor beta chain was profiled in a study of TIL therapy for anti-PD-1-resistant metastatic lung cancer. Study at large: Patients had a median age of 54 years (range about 35-80). Most patients had lung adenocarcinoma.

Time point defined: pre-treatment sample, taken before nivolumab and TIL therapy. The immunoSEQ assay was v3. Sequencing was performed with immunoSEQ multiplex PCR; in TCRdb, only in-frame clones are kept and a portion is missing. The sample contains around 50,000 clones, more than 60% of which appear only once. This sequence originates from a person between 30 and 79 years old with non-small cell lung cancer. The sequencing used blood, collected at baseline.

The CDR3 region has the DNA TGTGCCAGCGCCGGGTCAATTAATGAAAAACTGTTTTTT. This translates into CASAGSINEKLFF. The chain combines TRBV28 with TRBJ1-4; D ambiguous. Per the germline V gene, CDR1 is MDHEN and CDR2 is SYDVKM. The CDR3 runs to 13 residues. The ends were cut back, 8 bases at V and 4 bases at J, with 11 bases in the middle.